This TCR beta chain is from a study of blood T cell repertoires in COVID-19. Background on the study: From the United States, Italy and Spain came samples of acute and convalescent COVID-19. PBMCs, B-cell-depleted T cells, or T cells were the source of the cDNA or gDNA that made up the material.

This clone has at least ten counts. As originally analysed: Cell counts per sample came from amplifying reference gene primers. Assay: immunoSEQ multiplex PCR; the TCRdb copy retains only in-frame clones and omits some. From that table come the V and J calls and clone size; the DNA was used to work out D and trimming. Of 300,000 to 350,000 clones listed, approximately 90% are singletons. The receptor was isolated from a man between 18 and 35 years old with active or convalescent COVID-19. Sequencing used peripheral blood.

CDR3 nucleotide sequence: TGTGCCAGCACTGGGTTCAAGGGGGCTAAAGAGACCCAGTACTTC. Its protein is CASTGFKGAKETQYF. The V and J genes are TRBV27 and TRBJ2-5; 7 positions agree with TRBD1. With 7 bases clipped from V and 3 bases from J, the junction kept 11 bases outside the gene matches. Germline lookup yields CDR1 MNHEY and CDR2 SMNVEV (reference sequence). The CDR3 totals 15 residues.